These T cell receptor beta chains were read from a single sample in a study of PD-1 blockade in classical Hodgkin lymphoma. The repertoire was sequenced with immunoSEQ multiplex PCR; TCRdb's copy has only in-frame clones and lacks some. The sample has 95,000 to 100,000 clones, approximately 90% seen once. The sample here was peripheral blood mononuclear cells (PBMCs), taken before the second cycle of nivolumab. Receptors originate from a human donor with classical Hodgkin lymphoma. CDR3s include the opening cysteine and the closing phenylalanine or tryptophan. A D gene is named only where the DNA matches it firmly. The size of a clone is reported for some rows only, either as once, few or many, or as a class for expanded clones.

abundance: NA; d_gene: NA; j_gene: TRBJ1-5; v_gene: TRBV30; CDR3aa: CAWGGFGNQPQHF; CDR3nt: TGTGCCTGGGGGGGGTTCGGCAATCAGCCCCAGCATTTT
abundance: NA; d_gene: NA; j_gene: TRBJ1-2; v_gene: TRBV27; CDR3aa: CASSLSGGDYGYTF; CDR3nt: TGTGCCAGCAGTTTATCCGGGGGGGACTATGGCTACACCTTC
abundance: NA; d_gene: TRBD2; j_gene: TRBJ2-5; v_gene: TRBV5-1; CDR3aa: CASHLGGQETQYF; CDR3nt: TGCGCCAGTCACCTGGGAGGGCAAGAGACCCAGTACTTC
abundance: NA; d_gene: NA; j_gene: TRBJ1-3; v_gene: TRBV19; CDR3aa: CASGLAGNTIYF; CDR3nt: TGTGCCAGTGGACTTGCTGGAAACACCATATATTTT
abundance: once; d_gene: TRBD2; j_gene: TRBJ2-5; v_gene: TRBV29-1; CDR3aa: CSVGTGGWETQYF; CDR3nt: TGCAGCGTTGGAACGGGGGGGTGGGAGACCCAGTACTTC
abundance: NA; d_gene: NA; j_gene: TRBJ1-4; v_gene: TRBV6-4; CDR3aa: CASSPLPTSGHEKLFF; CDR3nt: TGTGCCAGCAGTCCCCTCCCAACCTCAGGGCATGAAAAACTGTTTTTT
abundance: NA; d_gene: NA; j_gene: TRBJ1-2; v_gene: TRBV30; CDR3aa: CACTLWRGYGYTF; CDR3nt: TGTGCCTGTACTCTTTGGAGGGGCTATGGCTACACCTTC
abundance: few; d_gene: TRBD2; j_gene: TRBJ2-3; v_gene: TRBV11-1; CDR3aa: CASSFEVAGHTDTQYF; CDR3nt: TGTGCCAGCAGCTTCGAGGTAGCGGGGCACACAGATACGCAGTATTTT
abundance: NA; d_gene: TRBD1; j_gene: TRBJ1-6; v_gene: TRBV6-1; CDR3aa: CASNGYDRVGSPLHF; CDR3nt: TGTGCCAGCAATGGGTACGACAGGGTAGGATCACCCCTCCACTTT
abundance: NA; d_gene: TRBD1; j_gene: TRBJ1-1; v_gene: TRBV27; CDR3aa: CASRGQRVNTEAFF; CDR3nt: TGTGCCAGCAGGGGACAGAGAGTGAACACTGAAGCTTTCTTT
abundance: NA; d_gene: NA; j_gene: TRBJ2-3; v_gene: TRBV6-5; CDR3aa: CASSSLPSRVTDTQYF; CDR3nt: TGTGCCAGCAGTTCTTTACCCTCCCGGGTGACAGATACGCAGTATTTT
abundance: NA; d_gene: TRBD2; j_gene: TRBJ2-1; v_gene: TRBV4-2; CDR3aa: CASSHVAGGKYNEQFF; CDR3nt: TGTGCCAGCAGCCATGTAGCGGGGGGGAAATACAATGAGCAGTTCTTC
abundance: NA; d_gene: TRBD1; j_gene: TRBJ2-1; v_gene: TRBV5-4; CDR3aa: CASSFTGTGINEQFF; CDR3nt: TGTGCCAGCAGCTTTACCGGGACAGGGATTAATGAGCAGTTCTTC
abundance: few; d_gene: NA; j_gene: TRBJ1-1; v_gene: TRBV29-1; CDR3aa: CSARQAPEAFF; CDR3nt: TGCAGCGCCCGACAGGCTCCTGAAGCTTTCTTT
abundance: NA; d_gene: NA; j_gene: TRBJ2-3; v_gene: TRBV29-1; CDR3aa: CSVEDYPIGPDTQYF; CDR3nt: TGCAGCGTTGAAGACTACCCAATCGGACCAGATACGCAGTATTTT
abundance: NA; d_gene: NA; j_gene: TRBJ2-5; v_gene: TRBV4-2; CDR3aa: CASSPGTTPSEAQYF; CDR3nt: TGTGCCAGCAGCCCTGGGACAACGCCATCGGAGGCCCAGTACTTC
abundance: NA; d_gene: TRBD1; j_gene: TRBJ2-1; v_gene: TRBV5-4; CDR3aa: CASSPASGQGTYNEQFF; CDR3nt: TGTGCCAGCAGCCCGGCCTCGGGACAGGGAACCTACAATGAGCAGTTCTTC
abundance: NA; d_gene: NA; j_gene: TRBJ1-3; v_gene: TRBV9; CDR3aa: CASSVGAGGGNTIYF; CDR3nt: TGTGCCAGCAGCGTAGGTGCAGGCGGTGGAAACACCATATATTTT
abundance: NA; d_gene: NA; j_gene: TRBJ2-5; v_gene: TRBV6-6; CDR3aa: CASSYSRGSETQYF; CDR3nt: TGTGCCAGCAGTTACTCCCGGGGGTCCGAGACCCAGTACTTC
abundance: NA; d_gene: NA; j_gene: TRBJ2-5; v_gene: TRBV19; CDR3aa: CASSSRQETQYF; CDR3nt: TGTGCCAGTAGCTCCCGGCAGGAAACCCAGTACTTC
abundance: NA; d_gene: TRBD1; j_gene: TRBJ1-5; v_gene: TRBV6-1; CDR3aa: CASSARPTGATQPQHF; CDR3nt: TGTGCCAGCAGTGCGAGACCTACAGGGGCAACTCAGCCCCAGCATTTT
abundance: NA; d_gene: TRBD2; j_gene: TRBJ2-3; v_gene: TRBV7-2; CDR3aa: CASSLEAGDTDTQYF; CDR3nt: TGTGCCAGCAGCTTAGAGGCGGGGGACACAGATACGCAGTATTTT
abundance: NA; d_gene: NA; j_gene: TRBJ2-2; v_gene: TRBV19; CDR3aa: CASILPGATGELFF; CDR3nt: TGTGCCTCGATACTCCCAGGAGCCACCGGGGAGCTGTTTTTT
abundance: NA; d_gene: NA; j_gene: TRBJ2-6; v_gene: TRBV4-1; CDR3aa: CASSQAPGPSGANVLTF; CDR3nt: TGCGCCAGCAGCCAAGCTCCCGGACCCTCTGGGGCCAACGTCCTGACTTTC
abundance: NA; d_gene: TRBD1; j_gene: TRBJ2-1; v_gene: TRBV4-3; CDR3aa: CASSQTDRGGGNEQFF; CDR3nt: TGCGCCAGCAGCCAGACGGACAGGGGAGGGGGCAATGAGCAGTTCTTC
abundance: NA; d_gene: TRBD2; j_gene: TRBJ2-1; v_gene: TRBV6-6; CDR3aa: CASSYELAGGNEQFF; CDR3nt: TGTGCCAGCAGTTACGAACTAGCGGGGGGGAATGAGCAGTTCTTC
abundance: NA; d_gene: NA; j_gene: TRBJ2-7; v_gene: TRBV5-6; CDR3aa: CASSTGASYEQYF; CDR3nt: TGTGCCAGCAGCACCGGGGCCTCCTACGAGCAGTACTTC